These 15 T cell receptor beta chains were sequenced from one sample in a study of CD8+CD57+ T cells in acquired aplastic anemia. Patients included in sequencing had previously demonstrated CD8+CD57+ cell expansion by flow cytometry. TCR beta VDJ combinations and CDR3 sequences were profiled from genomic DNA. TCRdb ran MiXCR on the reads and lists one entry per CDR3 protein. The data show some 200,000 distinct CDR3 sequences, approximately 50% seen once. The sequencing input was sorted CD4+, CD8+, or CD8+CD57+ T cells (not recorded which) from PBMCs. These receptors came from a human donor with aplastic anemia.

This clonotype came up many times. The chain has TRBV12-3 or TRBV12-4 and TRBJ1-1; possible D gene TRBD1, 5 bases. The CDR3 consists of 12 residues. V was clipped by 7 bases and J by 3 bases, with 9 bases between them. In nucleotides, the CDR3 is TGTGCCAGCACGGGACCGCACACTGAAGCTTTCTTT. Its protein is CASTGPHTEAFF.

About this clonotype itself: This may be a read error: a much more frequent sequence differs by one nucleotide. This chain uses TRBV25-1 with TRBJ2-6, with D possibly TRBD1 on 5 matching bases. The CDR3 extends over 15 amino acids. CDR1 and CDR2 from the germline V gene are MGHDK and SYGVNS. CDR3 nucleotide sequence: TGTGCCAGCAGTTACTCGTCCTCTGGGGCCGACGTCCTGACTTTC. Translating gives CASSYSSSGADVLTF.

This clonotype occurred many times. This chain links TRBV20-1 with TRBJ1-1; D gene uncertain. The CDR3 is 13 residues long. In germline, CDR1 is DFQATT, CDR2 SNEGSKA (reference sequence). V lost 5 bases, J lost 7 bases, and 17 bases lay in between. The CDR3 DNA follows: TGCAGTGCTTCTCCCGGGCCAGCATTTGAAGCTTTCTTT. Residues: CSASPGPAFEAFF.

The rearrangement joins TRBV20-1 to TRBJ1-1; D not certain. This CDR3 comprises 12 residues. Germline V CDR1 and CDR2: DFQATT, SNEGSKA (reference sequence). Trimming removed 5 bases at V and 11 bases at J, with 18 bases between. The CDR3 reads CSAASSDPGAFF. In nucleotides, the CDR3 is TGCAGTGCTGCCTCGTCAGACCCTGGCGCTTTCTTT.

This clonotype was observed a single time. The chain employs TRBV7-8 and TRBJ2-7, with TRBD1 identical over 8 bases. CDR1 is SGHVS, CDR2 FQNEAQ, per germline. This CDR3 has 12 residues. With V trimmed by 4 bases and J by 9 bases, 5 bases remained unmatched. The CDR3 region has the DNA TGTGCCAGCAGCTACCTACAGGGGGTGCAGTACTTC. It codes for CASSYLQGVQYF.

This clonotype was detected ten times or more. CDR3 sequence (DNA): TGCGCCAGCAGCTTGGATGTTGGCGGGAGGAATGCGAATGAGCAGTTCTTC. Its translation: CASSLDVGGRNANEQFF. The chain employs TRBV5-1 and TRBJ2-1, with 8 bases identical to TRBD2. J was trimmed by 7 bases and V by 0 bases; bases with no gene match: 12. The CDR3 extends over 17 amino acids. Germline CDR1 reads SGHRS; CDR2 reads YFSETQ.

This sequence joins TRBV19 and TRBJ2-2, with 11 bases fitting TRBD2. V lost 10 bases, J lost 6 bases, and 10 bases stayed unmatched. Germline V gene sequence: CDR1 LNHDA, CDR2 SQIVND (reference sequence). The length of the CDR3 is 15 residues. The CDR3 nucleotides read TGTGCCACCATTACTAGCGGGAGTGGGGCCGGGGAGCTGTTTTTT. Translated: CATITSGSGAGELFF.

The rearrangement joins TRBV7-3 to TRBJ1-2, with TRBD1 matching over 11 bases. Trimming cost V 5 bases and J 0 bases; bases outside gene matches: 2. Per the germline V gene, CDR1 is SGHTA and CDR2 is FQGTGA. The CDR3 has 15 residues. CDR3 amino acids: CASSPGQGANYGYTF. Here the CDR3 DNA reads TGTGCCAGCAGCCCGGGACAGGGGGCTAACTATGGCTACACCTTC.

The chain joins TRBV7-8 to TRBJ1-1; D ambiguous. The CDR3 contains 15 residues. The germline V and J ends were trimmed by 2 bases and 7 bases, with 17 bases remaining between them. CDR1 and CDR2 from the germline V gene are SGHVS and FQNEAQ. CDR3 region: CASSLTTALLGEAFF. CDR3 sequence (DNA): TGTGCCAGCAGCTTAACCACAGCCCTTCTGGGTGAAGCTTTCTTT.

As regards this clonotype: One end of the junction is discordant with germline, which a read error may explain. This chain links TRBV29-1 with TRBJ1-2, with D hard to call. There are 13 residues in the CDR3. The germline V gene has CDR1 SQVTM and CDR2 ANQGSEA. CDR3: CSIDRAGTYGYTF. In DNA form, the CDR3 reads TGCAGCATTGATCGGGCAGGAACCTATGGCTACACCTTC.

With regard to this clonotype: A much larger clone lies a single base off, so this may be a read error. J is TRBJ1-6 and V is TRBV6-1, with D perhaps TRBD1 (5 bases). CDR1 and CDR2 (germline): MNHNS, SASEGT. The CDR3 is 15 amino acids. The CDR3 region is CASSELGGYNSPLRF. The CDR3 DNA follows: TGTGCCAGCAGTGAGCTGGGGGGTTATAATTCACCCCTCCGCTTT.

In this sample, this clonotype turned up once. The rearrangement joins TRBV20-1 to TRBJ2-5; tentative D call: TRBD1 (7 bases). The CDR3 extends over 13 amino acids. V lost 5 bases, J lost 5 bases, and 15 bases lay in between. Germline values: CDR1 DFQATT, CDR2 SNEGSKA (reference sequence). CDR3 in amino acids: CSAPARGAETQYF. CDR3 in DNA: TGCAGTGCTCCCGCCAGGGGGGCGGAGACCCAGTACTTC.

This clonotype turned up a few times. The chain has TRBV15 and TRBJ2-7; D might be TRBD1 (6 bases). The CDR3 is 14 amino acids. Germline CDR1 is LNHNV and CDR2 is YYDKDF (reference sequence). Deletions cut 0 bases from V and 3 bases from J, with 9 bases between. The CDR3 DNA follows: TGTGCCACCAGCAGAGACAGGGGTGACTACGAGCAGTACTTC. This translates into CATSRDRGDYEQYF.

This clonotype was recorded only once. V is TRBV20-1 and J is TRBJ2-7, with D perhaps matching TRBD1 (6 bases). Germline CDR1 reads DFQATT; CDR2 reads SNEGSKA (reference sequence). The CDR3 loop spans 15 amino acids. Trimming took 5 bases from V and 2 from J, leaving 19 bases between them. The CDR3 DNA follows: TGCAGTGCTGGTCGGGGTCAGGGGAGCCCCTACGAGCAGTACTTC. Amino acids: CSAGRGQGSPYEQYF.

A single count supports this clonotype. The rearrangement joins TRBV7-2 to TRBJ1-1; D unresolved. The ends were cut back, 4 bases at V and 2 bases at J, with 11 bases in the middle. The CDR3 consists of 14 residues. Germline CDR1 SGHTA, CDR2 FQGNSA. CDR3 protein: CASSSPHLNTEAFF. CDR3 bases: TGTGCCAGCAGCTCCCCCCACCTTAACACTGAAGCTTTCTTT.